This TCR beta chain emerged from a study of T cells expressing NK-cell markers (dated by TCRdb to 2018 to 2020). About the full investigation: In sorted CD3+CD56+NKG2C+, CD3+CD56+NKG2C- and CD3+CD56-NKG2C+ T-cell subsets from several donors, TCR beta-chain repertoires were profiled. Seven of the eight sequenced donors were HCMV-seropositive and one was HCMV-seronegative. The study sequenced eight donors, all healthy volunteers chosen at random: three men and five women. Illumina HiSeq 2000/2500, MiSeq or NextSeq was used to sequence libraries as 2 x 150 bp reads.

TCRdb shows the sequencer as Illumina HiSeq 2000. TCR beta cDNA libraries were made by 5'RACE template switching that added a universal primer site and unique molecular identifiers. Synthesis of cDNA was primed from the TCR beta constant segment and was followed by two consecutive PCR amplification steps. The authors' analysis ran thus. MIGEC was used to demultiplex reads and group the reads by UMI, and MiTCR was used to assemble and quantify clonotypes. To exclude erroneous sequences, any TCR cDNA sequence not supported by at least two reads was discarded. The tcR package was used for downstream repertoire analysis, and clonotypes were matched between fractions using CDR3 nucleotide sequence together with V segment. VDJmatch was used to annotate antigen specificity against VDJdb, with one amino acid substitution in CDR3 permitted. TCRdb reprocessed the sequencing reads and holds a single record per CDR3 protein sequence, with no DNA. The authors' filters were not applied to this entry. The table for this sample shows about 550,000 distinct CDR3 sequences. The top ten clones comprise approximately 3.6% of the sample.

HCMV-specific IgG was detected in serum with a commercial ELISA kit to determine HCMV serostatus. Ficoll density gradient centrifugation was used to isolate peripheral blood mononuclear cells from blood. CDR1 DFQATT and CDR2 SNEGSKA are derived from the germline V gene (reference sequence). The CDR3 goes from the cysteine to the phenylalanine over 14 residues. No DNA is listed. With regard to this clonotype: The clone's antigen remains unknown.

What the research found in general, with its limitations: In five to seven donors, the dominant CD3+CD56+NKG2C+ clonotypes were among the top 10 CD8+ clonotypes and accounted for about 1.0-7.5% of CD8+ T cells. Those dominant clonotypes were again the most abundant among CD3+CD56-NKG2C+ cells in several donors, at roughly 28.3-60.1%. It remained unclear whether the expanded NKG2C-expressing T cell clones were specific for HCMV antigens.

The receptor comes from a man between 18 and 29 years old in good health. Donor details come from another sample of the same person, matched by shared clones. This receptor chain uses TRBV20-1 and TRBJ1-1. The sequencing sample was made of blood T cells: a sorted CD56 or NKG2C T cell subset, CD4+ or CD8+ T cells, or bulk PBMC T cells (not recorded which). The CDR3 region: CSARDGRGSTEAFF.